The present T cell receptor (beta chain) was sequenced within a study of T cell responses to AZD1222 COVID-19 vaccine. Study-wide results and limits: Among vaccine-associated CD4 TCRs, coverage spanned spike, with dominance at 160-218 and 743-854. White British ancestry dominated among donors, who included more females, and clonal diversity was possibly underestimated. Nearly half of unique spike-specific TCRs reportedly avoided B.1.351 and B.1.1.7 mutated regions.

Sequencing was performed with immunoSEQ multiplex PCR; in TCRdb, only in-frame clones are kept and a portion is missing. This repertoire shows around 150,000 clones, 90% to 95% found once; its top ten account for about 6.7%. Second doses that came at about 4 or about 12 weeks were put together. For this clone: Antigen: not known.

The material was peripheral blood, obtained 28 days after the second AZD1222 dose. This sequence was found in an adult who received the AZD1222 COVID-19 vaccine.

The CDR3 here is CASSPSGQTYGYTF. The DNA for the CDR3 is TGTGCCAGCAGTCCCTCAGGACAGACTTATGGCTACACCTTC. The chain combines TRBV27 with TRBJ1-2; possible D gene TRBD1, 6 bases. The CDR3 covers 14 residues. Trimming cost V 5 bases and J 5 bases, with 15 bases left between them. The germline V gene encodes CDR1 MNHEY and CDR2 SMNVEV (reference sequence).